Shown below are 27 T cell receptor beta chains from a single sample sequenced in a study of shared clonotypes between healthy human individuals. The data were produced by immunoSEQ multiplex PCR, yet TCRdb's version contains in-frame clones alone and is incomplete. The sample lists over 1.4 million clones; 96% were seen once. Sequencing was carried out using naive CD4+ T cells sorted from blood. As to subset: CD45RA+ positively selected. All receptors derive from a man younger than 40 in good health.

The chain recombines TRBV5-4 with TRBJ2-7, with 11 bases that match TRBD2. This CDR3 has 14 residues. V gave up 4 bases and J gave up 3 bases; unmatched junction bases: 3. CDR1 SGHNT and CDR2 YYREEE come from the germline V gene (reference sequence). CDR3 loop: CASSKGLADYEQYF. The CDR3 DNA reads TGTGCCAGCAGCAAGGGACTAGCGGACTACGAGCAGTACTTC.

This chain connects TRBV5-1 to TRBJ2-7, with 9 positions matching TRBD1. The germline CDR1 and CDR2 sequences are SGHRS and YFSETQ. Trimming removed 4 bases from V and 4 bases from J; junction bases left unmatched: 6. The CDR3 extends over 14 amino acids. CDR3 coding DNA: TGCGCCAGCAGCGTCGGGACAGGGTCGTACGAGCAGTACTTC. Its translation is CASSVGTGSYEQYF.

V and J are TRBV4-1 and TRBJ2-3, with TRBD2 matching over 9 bases. The J segment lost 4 bases and the V segment lost 4 bases, leaving 6 bases of the junction unmatched. Germline-derived CDR1 and CDR2 are MGHRA and YSYEKL. The CDR3 sequence is 15 residues long. The CDR3 DNA is TGCGCCAGCAGCCTAATTAGCGGGAGCGCAGATACGCAGTATTTT. This translates into CASSLISGSADTQYF.

The genes are TRBV7-8 and TRBJ2-2, with D unclear. The CDR3 is made up of 15 amino acids. The V and J ends lost 2 bases and 6 bases respectively, with 13 bases between them. Germline-derived CDR1 and CDR2 are SGHVS and FQNEAQ. In DNA, the CDR3 is TGTGCCAGCAGCTTATCAGCTCCGGGTCCCGGGGAGCTGTTTTTT. Translation: CASSLSAPGPGELFF.

This clone was seen only once. The chain carries TRBV4-1 and TRBJ1-1; unclear D gene. This CDR3 has 14 amino acids. Between the trimmed V and J ends, which lost 3 bases and 3 bases, there was a span of 11 bases. The germline V gene encodes CDR1 MGHRA and CDR2 YSYEKL. CDR3 sequence: CASSHDGRYTEAFF. The CDR3 DNA follows: TGCGCCAGCAGCCACGATGGCCGATACACTGAAGCTTTCTTT.

The chain joins TRBV7-2 to TRBJ1-2; no reliable D call. V was clipped by 1 base and J by 7 bases, with 10 bases between them. The CDR3 sequence is 13 residues long. The V gene's germline CDR1 is SGHTA and CDR2 FQGNSA. CDR3 DNA sequence: TGTGCCAGCAGCTTAGTGTCGAGGGTTGGCTACACCTTC. The encoded protein is CASSLVSRVGYTF.

The chain is built from TRBV9 and TRBJ2-5; the match to TRBD2 covers 8 bases. V lost 1 base to trimming and J lost 2 bases; unmatched junction nucleotides: 13. The V gene's germline CDR1 is SGDLS and CDR2 YYNGEE. There are 18 residues in the CDR3. CDR3 loop: CASSVRGTGGPIQETQYF. Written as DNA, the CDR3 is TGTGCCAGCAGCGTACGTGGAACGGGAGGGCCGATTCAAGAGACCCAGTACTTC.

The V call is TRBV19, the J call TRBJ1-2; the D gene is possibly TRBD1 (6 bases). The CDR3 extends over 15 amino acids. Germline V gives CDR1 LNHDA, CDR2 SQIVND (reference sequence). The V and J ends lost 5 bases and 3 bases respectively, with 16 bases between them. CDR3 in amino acids: CASSVAGDNYYGYTF. The CDR3, as DNA: TGTGCCAGTAGTGTTGCTGGGGACAACTACTATGGCTACACCTTC.

This clone came up once. V usage is TRBV9 and J usage is TRBJ2-7; D may be TRBD2 (5 bases). Trimming removed 0 bases from V and 4 bases from J, with 14 bases in between. Germline V gives CDR1 SGDLS, CDR2 YYNGEE. CDR3 length: 15 amino acids. CDR3 protein: CASSVGARAVYEQYF. The CDR3 coding sequence is TGTGCCAGCAGCGTAGGGGCGCGGGCCGTTTACGAGCAGTACTTC.

The J gene is TRBJ1-5, the V gene TRBV19, with TRBD1 identical over 8 bases. The CDR3 has 14 residues. V was pared by 5 bases and J by 7 bases, with 7 bases of the junction left unmatched. Germline V gene data show CDR1 as LNHDA and CDR2 as SQIVND (reference sequence). The CDR3 region is CASSFTGGWQPQHF. CDR3 in DNA: TGTGCCAGTAGTTTTACAGGGGGATGGCAGCCCCAGCATTTT.

V is TRBV7-9 and J is TRBJ2-1, with 11 bases that match TRBD2. Germline values: CDR1 SEHNR, CDR2 FQNEAQ (reference sequence). Losses at the gene ends were 3 bases for V and 5 bases for J; bases not matched to a gene: 6. The CDR3 totals 16 residues. The chain's CDR3 is CASSFLAGGPDNEQFF. As DNA, the CDR3 is TGTGCCAGCAGCTTCCTAGCGGGAGGTCCCGACAATGAGCAGTTCTTC.

This chain connects TRBV19 to TRBJ2-3, with TRBD2 matching 9 bases. The trim removed 5 bases at V and 0 bases at J, leaving 12 bases unmatched. Germline loops: CDR1 LNHDA, CDR2 SQIVND (reference sequence). This CDR3 has 18 amino acids. The CDR3: CASSFGGSAGGSTDTQYF. The CDR3 DNA reads TGTGCCAGTAGTTTTGGAGGGTCGGCGGGAGGGAGCACAGATACGCAGTATTTT.

This clone was counted a single time. V gene TRBV7-9 combines with J gene TRBJ1-3; D is unclear. The germline V gene encodes CDR1 SEHNR and CDR2 FQNEAQ (reference sequence). The CDR3 sequence is 14 residues long. V was trimmed by 2 bases and J by 2 bases, leaving 7 bases between them. The CDR3 DNA is TGTGCCAGCAGCTTAAAGAGGGCTGGAAACACCATATATTTT. Residues: CASSLKRAGNTIYF.

The chain is built from TRBV7-3 and TRBJ2-5; D is perhaps TRBD2 (5 bases). CDR1 and CDR2 (germline): SGHTA, FQGTGA. Between the trimmed V and J ends, which lost 1 base and 5 bases, there was a span of 11 bases. This CDR3 spans 14 amino acids. The CDR3 DNA sequence: TGTGCCAGCAGCTTAAACGGGATTGTGGAGACCCAGTACTTC. Protein sequence: CASSLNGIVETQYF.

This clone was seen only once. The chain uses TRBV7-9 and TRBJ1-5; no clear D. The CDR3 totals 14 residues. Per germline, CDR1 SEHNR and CDR2 FQNEAQ (reference sequence). Trimming stripped 5 bases from V and 5 bases from J, with 13 bases between. The CDR3 region has the DNA TGTGCCAGCAGCCCGAGGTGGGCTTATCAGCCCCAGCATTTT. As protein: CASSPRWAYQPQHF.

The chain carries TRBV9 and TRBJ1-2; the match to TRBD1 covers 8 bases. V lost 0 bases to trimming and J lost 11 bases; unmatched junction nucleotides: 6. There are 13 residues in the CDR3. Germline V gene data show CDR1 as SGDLS and CDR2 as YYNGEE. The CDR3 spells CASSVGQGARYTF. The CDR3 nucleotides are TGTGCCAGCAGCGTAGGTCAGGGGGCACGGTACACCTTC.

V is TRBV5-1 and J is TRBJ2-3; D is uncertain. There are 16 residues in the CDR3. Germline V gene data show CDR1 as SGHRS and CDR2 as YFSETQ. V was clipped by 0 bases and J by 3 bases, with 14 bases between them. This CDR3 reads CASSLDAGQATDTQYF. The CDR3 DNA follows: TGCGCCAGCAGCTTGGACGCAGGTCAAGCAACAGATACGCAGTATTTT.

The V and J genes are TRBV4-3 and TRBJ2-2; TRBD2 matches at 14 bases. Losses at the gene ends were 4 bases for V and 0 bases for J; bases not matched to a gene: 7. The CDR3 has 19 residues. Germline V gene sequence: CDR1 LGHNA, CDR2 YSLEER. The CDR3 DNA reads TGCGCCAGCAGCCCCAGACTAGCGGGAGGGCTAACGAACACCGGGGAGCTGTTTTTT. Its translation is CASSPRLAGGLTNTGELFF.

In this sample, this clone turned up once. This sequence joins TRBV19 and TRBJ1-2; 11 positions match TRBD1. Per the germline V gene, CDR1 is LNHDA and CDR2 is SQIVND (reference sequence). The junction had 5 bases not matched to a gene; V was cut back by 5 bases and J by 3 bases. The CDR3 length is 15 residues. The CDR3 here is CASSGQGAGDYGYTF. For the CDR3, the DNA is TGTGCCAGTAGTGGACAGGGGGCAGGAGACTATGGCTACACCTTC.

The rearrangement links TRBV27 to TRBJ2-6; D is undetermined. This CDR3 has 14 amino acids. Germline loops: CDR1 MNHEY, CDR2 SMNVEV (reference sequence). Trimming stripped 4 bases from V and 4 bases from J, with 8 bases between. For the CDR3, the DNA is TGTGCCAGCAGTTCCCCAACCGGGGCCAACGTCCTGACTTTC. Translating gives CASSSPTGANVLTF.

This chain connects TRBV9 to TRBJ2-1; 8 nucleotides line up with TRBD2. The germline CDR1 and CDR2 sequences are SGDLS and YYNGEE. J gave up 9 bases and V 0 bases, and 11 bases lay outside the gene matches. This CDR3 spans 16 amino acids. The CDR3 loop is CASSVVAGPWVVEQFF. DNA for the CDR3: TGTGCCAGCAGCGTAGTAGCGGGGCCTTGGGTGGTTGAGCAGTTCTTC.

The gene calls are TRBV10-3 and TRBJ2-7; 9 nucleotides agree with TRBD2. The ends lost 4 bases at V and 5 bases at J; junction bases unmatched: 18. CDR1 is ENHRY, CDR2 SYGVKD, per germline. This CDR3 comprises 18 residues. The CDR3 loop reads CAISAQGPVQAGGDEQYF. The CDR3 DNA is TGTGCCATCAGTGCACAGGGTCCCGTCCAAGCGGGAGGAGACGAGCAGTACTTC.

The chain recombines TRBV9 with TRBJ2-1; tentative D call: TRBD1 (5 bases). Trimming removed 3 bases at V and 2 bases at J, with 15 bases between. From germline, CDR1 is SGDLS and CDR2 YYNGEE. The CDR3 has 16 amino acids. The CDR3 DNA reads TGTGCCAGCAGCGGGAACCCCCAGGGAACCTACAATGAGCAGTTCTTC. Protein: CASSGNPQGTYNEQFF.

The chain is built from TRBV4-1 and TRBJ2-7; TRBD1 matches at 10 bases. V dropped 1 base and J dropped 4; count of bases not matched to a gene: 10. Looked up from germline, CDR1 is MGHRA and CDR2 is YSYEKL. The CDR3 is 17 residues long. The CDR3 loop reads CASSQVPAGTGVYEQYF. In DNA, the CDR3 is TGCGCCAGCAGCCAAGTCCCGGCCGGGACAGGGGTTTACGAGCAGTACTTC.

J is TRBJ1-4 and V is TRBV9; D ambiguous. The germline V and J ends were trimmed by 2 bases and 8 bases, with 13 bases remaining between them. Germline-derived CDR1 and CDR2 are SGDLS and YYNGEE. This CDR3 comprises 14 residues. The CDR3 nucleotides are TGTGCCAGCAGCGTGACCGTCGGTAAGGAAAAACTGTTTTTT. This codes for CASSVTVGKEKLFF.

The chain joins TRBV11-2 to TRBJ1-1, with D perhaps TRBD1 (6 bases). There are 15 residues in the CDR3. Trimming stripped 2 bases from V and 0 bases from J, with 10 bases between. In germline, CDR1 is SGHAT, CDR2 FQNNGV. CDR3 protein: CASSLSGTMNTEAFF. The CDR3 DNA follows: TGTGCCAGCAGCTTAAGCGGGACAATGAACACTGAAGCTTTCTTT. Together with reference TRBV11-2 and TRBJ1-1, the CDR3 gives the full variable domain: EAGVAQSPRYKIIEKRQSVAFWCNPISGHATLYWYQQILGQGPKLLIQFQNNGVVDDSQLPKDRFSAERLKGVDSTLKIQPAKLEDSAVYLCASSLSGTMNTEAFFGQGTRLTVV.

The genes are TRBV10-1 and TRBJ2-3; TRBD1 agrees at 9 bases. CDR3 length: 15 residues. The V gene's germline CDR1 is WNHNN and CDR2 SYGVQD (reference sequence). Germline trimming cut 4 bases from V and 10 bases from J; bases unmatched to any gene: 12. The CDR3 DNA follows: TGCGCCAGCAGTGTTGGGACAGGGAGTCAAAGCTCGCAGTATTTT. It is translated as CASSVGTGSQSSQYF.